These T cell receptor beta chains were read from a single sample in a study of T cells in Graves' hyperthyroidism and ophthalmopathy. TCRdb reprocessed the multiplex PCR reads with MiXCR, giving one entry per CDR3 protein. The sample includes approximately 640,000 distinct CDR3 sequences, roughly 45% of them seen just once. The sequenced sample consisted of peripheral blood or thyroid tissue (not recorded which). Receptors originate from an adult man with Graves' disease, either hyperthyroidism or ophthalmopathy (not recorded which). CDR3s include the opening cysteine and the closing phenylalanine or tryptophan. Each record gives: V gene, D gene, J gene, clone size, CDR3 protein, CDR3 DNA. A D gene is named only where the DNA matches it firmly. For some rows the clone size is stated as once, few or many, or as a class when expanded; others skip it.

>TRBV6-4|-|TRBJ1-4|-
CASSDRGGNEKLFF
TGTGCCAGCAGTGACAGGGGGGGGAATGAAAAACTGTTTTTT
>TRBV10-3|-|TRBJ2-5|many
CAIRGTAQETQYF
TGTGCCATCAGGGGGACCGCGCAAGAGACCCAGTACTTC
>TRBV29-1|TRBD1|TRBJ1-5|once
CSVIQGNFNQPQHF
TGCAGCGTCATACAGGGGAACTTCAATCAGCCCCAGCATTTT
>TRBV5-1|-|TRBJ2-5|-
CASSNELAETQYF
TGCGCCAGCAGCAACGAATTGGCGGAGACCCAGTACTTC
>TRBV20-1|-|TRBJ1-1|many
CSAFHRVNTEAFF
TGCAGTGCGTTTCACAGGGTGAACACTGAAGCTTTCTTT
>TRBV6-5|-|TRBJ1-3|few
CASAVYPGNTIYF
TGTGCCAGCGCAGTGTACCCTGGAAACACCATATATTTT
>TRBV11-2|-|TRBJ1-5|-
CASSLQPQHF
TGTGCCAGCAGCTTACAGCCCCAGCATTTT
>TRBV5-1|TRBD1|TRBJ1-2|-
CASSSNRDRGHGYTF
TGCGCCAGCAGCTCAAACAGGGACAGGGGCCATGGCTACACCTTC
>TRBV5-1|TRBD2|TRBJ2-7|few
CASSLGASGSSYEQYF
TGCGCCAGCAGCTTGGGGGCTAGCGGAAGCTCCTACGAGCAGTACTTC
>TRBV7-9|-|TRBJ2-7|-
CASSLAGQIGYEQYF
TGTGCCAGCAGCTTGGCAGGACAGATTGGCTACGAGCAGTACTTC
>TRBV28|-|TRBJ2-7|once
CASRIKYEQYF
TGTGCCAGCAGAATAAAATACGAGCAGTACTTC
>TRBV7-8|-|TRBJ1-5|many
CASSLAIEQPQHF
TGTGCCAGCAGCTTAGCAATAGAGCAGCCCCAGCATTTT
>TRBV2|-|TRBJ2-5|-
CATSDKGGREQPQYF
TGTGCCACCAGTGACAAAGGGGGCCGGGAGCAGCCCCAGTACTTC
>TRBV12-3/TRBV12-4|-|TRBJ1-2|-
CAGGGRGSENGYTF
TGTGCCGGGGGGGGCAGGGGCAGTGAAAATGGCTACACCTTC
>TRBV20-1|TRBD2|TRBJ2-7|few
CSARATSGGDFYEQYF
TGCAGTGCTAGAGCCACTAGCGGAGGGGATTTTTACGAGCAGTACTTC
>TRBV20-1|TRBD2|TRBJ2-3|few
CSARDWRGNTDTQYF
TGCAGTGCTAGAGATTGGCGGGGGAACACAGATACGCAGTATTTT
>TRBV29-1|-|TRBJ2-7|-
CSVVWLGGGNEQYF
TGCAGCGTTGTGTGGCTAGGAGGGGGTAATGAGCAGTACTTC
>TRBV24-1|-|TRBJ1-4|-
CATSDGVSEKLFF
TGTGCCACCAGTGACGGGGTCAGTGAAAAACTGTTTTTT
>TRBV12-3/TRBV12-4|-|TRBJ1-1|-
CASSLVPVEAFF
TGTGCCAGCAGTTTAGTGCCAGTTGAAGCTTTCTTT
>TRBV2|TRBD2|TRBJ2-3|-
CASSRSAGEADTQYF
TGTGCCAGCAGTCGATCAGCGGGAGAGGCAGATACGCAGTATTTT
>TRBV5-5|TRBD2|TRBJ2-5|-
CASSLRLAGSETQYF
TGTGCCAGCAGCTTGAGACTAGCGGGATCTGAGACCCAGTACTTC
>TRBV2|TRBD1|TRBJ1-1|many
CASSRGQLNTEAFF
TGTGCCAGCAGCCGGGGACAGTTGAACACTGAAGCTTTCTTT
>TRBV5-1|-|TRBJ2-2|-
CASRRETNTGELFF
TGCGCCAGCAGGAGGGAGACGAACACCGGGGAGCTGTTTTTT
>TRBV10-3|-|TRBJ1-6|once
CAISDDWVSPLHF
TGTGCCATCAGTGATGATTGGGTATCACCCCTCCACTTT
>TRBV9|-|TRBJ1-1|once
CASSVVNRAEAFF
TGTGCCAGCAGCGTAGTAAACAGGGCTGAAGCTTTCTTT